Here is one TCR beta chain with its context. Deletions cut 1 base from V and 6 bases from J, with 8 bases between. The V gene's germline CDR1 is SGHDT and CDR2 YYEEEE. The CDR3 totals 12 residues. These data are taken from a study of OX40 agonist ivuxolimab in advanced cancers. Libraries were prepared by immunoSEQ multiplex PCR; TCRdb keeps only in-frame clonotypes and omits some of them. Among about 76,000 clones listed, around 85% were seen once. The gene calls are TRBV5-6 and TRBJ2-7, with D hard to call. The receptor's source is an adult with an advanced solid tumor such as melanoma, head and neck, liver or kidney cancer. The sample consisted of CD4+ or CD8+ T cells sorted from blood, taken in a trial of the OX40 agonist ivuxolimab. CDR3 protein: CASSLSPSEQYF. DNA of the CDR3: TGTGCCAGCAGCTTGTCGCCGTCCGAGCAGTACTTC.